The 7 T cell receptor beta chains listed next were all sequenced from one sample in a study of T cell repertoires in cytomegalovirus infection. TCRdb re-called the reads through MiXCR, storing one row per CDR3 protein. The table records some 150,000 distinct CDR3 sequences, roughly a quarter of them present only once. Sequencing was done on a sample of PBMCs. All receptors come from a human donor in good health (CMV status not recorded). Some clones in this sample may be carry-over from other donors' samples.

This clonotype showed up many times. The V call is TRBV7-2, the J call TRBJ2-1; the match to TRBD2 covers 9 bases. CDR3 size: 16 residues. The germline V gene encodes CDR1 SGHTA and CDR2 FQGNSA. V lost 1 base, J lost 2 bases, and 3 bases stayed unmatched. This CDR3 reads CASSLEGLAPYNEQFF. The DNA of the CDR3 is TGTGCCAGCAGCTTAGAGGGACTAGCTCCCTACAATGAGCAGTTCTTC.

The chain carries TRBV7-3 and TRBJ2-1, with unresolved D. The germline gives CDR1 SGHTA, CDR2 FQGTGA. The CDR3 contains 12 residues. V dropped 2 bases and J dropped 9 bases, with 8 bases sitting between them. The CDR3 coding sequence is TGTGCCAGCAGCTTATACACGGGTGAGCAGTTCTTC. This gives the protein CASSLYTGEQFF. Full variable domain (outside the CDR3, taken from reference TRBV7-3 and TRBJ2-1): GAGVSQTPSNKVTEKGKYVELRCDPISGHTALYWYRQSLGQGPEFLIYFQGTGAADDSGLPNDRFFAVRPEGSVSTLKIQRTERGDSAVYLCASSLYTGEQFFGPGTRLTVL.

V gene TRBV19 combines with J gene TRBJ2-1, with TRBD2 matching over 13 bases. The CDR3 has 15 residues. Germline V CDR1 and CDR2: LNHDA, SQIVND (reference sequence). V was clipped by 7 bases and J by 9 bases; unmatched bases: 9. This CDR3 is CASMSTSGGAGEQFF. DNA for the CDR3: TGTGCCAGTATGTCAACTAGCGGGGGGGCCGGTGAGCAGTTCTTC.

This clonotype turned up a few times. V gene TRBV28 combines with J gene TRBJ1-1; D ambiguous. Trimming took off 10 bases at V and 1 base at J, with 10 bases between the two ends. Looked up from germline, CDR1 is MDHEN and CDR2 is SYDVKM. The CDR3 is 12 amino acids. CDR3 residues: CAIRDRNTEAFF. Written as DNA, the CDR3 is TGTGCCATCCGGGATAGGAACACTGAAGCTTTCTTT.

This clonotype was recorded a few times. The V call is TRBV20-1, the J call TRBJ2-5; 8 nucleotides agree with TRBD1. Germline V CDR1 and CDR2: DFQATT, SNEGSKA (reference sequence). This CDR3 has 13 residues. The trim removed 4 bases at V and 4 bases at J, leaving 5 bases unmatched. CDR3: CSATGTGGETQYF. Written as DNA, the CDR3 is TGCAGTGCTACCGGGACAGGAGGAGAGACCCAGTACTTC.

In its sample, this clonotype was seen a few times. This chain links TRBV6-6 with TRBJ2-3; D perhaps matches TRBD1 (6 bases). CDR1 is MNHNY, CDR2 SVGAGI, per germline (reference sequence). This CDR3 comprises 16 residues. V gave up 7 bases and J gave up 1 base, with 18 bases separating them. CDR3 in amino acids: CASNPGRGHRTDTQYF. The CDR3 DNA reads as TGTGCCAGCAACCCCGGCAGGGGCCATCGCACAGATACGCAGTATTTT.

This clonotype has a handful of counts. The chain couples TRBV10-3 to TRBJ1-5; perhaps TRBD1 as D (5 bases). Germline values: CDR1 ENHRY, CDR2 SYGVKD. The V and J ends lost 5 bases and 3 bases respectively, with 14 bases between them. This CDR3 is built from 15 residues. CDR3 amino acids: CAISSAGGPNQPQHF. CDR3 nucleotide sequence: TGTGCCATCAGTTCAGCGGGGGGACCCAATCAGCCCCAGCATTTT.